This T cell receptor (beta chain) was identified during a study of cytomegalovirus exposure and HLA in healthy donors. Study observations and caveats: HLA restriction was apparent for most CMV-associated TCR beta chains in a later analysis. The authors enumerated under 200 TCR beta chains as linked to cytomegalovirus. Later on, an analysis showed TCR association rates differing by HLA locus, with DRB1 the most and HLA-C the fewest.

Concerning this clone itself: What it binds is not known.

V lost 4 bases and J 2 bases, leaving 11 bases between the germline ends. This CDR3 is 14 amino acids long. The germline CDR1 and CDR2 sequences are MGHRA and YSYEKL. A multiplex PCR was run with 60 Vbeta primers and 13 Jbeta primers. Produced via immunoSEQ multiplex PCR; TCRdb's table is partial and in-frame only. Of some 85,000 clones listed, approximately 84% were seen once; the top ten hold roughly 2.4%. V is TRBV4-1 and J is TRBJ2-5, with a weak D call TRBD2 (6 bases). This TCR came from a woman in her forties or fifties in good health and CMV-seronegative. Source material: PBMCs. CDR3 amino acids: CASSPGLRQETQYF. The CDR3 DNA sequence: TGCGCCAGCAGCCCCGGACTAAGACAAGAGACCCAGTACTTC.